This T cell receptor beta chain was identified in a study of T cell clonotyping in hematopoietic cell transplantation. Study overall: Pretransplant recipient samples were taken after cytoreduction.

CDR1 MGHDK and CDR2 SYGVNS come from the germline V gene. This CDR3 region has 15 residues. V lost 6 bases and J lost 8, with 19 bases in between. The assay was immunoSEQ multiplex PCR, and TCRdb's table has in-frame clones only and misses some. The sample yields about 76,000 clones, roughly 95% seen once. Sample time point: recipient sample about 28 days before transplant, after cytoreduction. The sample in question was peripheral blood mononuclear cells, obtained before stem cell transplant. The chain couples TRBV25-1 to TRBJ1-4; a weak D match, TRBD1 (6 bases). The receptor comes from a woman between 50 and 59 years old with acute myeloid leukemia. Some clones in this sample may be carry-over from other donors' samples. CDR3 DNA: TGTGCCAGCAGGGGGCTCGGACAGCGGGGAGAAAAACTGTTTTTT. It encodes CASRGLGQRGEKLFF.